A single T cell receptor (beta chain) is shown here with its context. As yet, its antigen is unknown. This PCR relied on a set of 60 Vbeta primers and 13 Jbeta primers. The table came from immunoSEQ multiplex PCR; TCRdb's copy has only in-frame clones and leaves some out. Its table records 65,000 to 95,000 clones. This record belongs to a study of cytomegalovirus exposure and HLA in healthy donors. Study overall: As released early, the data held approximately 80 million unique TCRs from HLA-typed donors. Findings and caveats of the study: Relative to the approximately 700-donor mean, N-insertions were reportedly fewer in an Asian-associated ancestry cluster in a later analysis. Analysis performed later found 16,951 TCR beta sequences associated with HLA alleles at 0.05 false discovery rate. Earlier analysis looked at TCR beta V segments, and most were productive about 90% or about 30% of the time.

V was pared by 6 bases and J by 4 bases, with 6 bases of the junction left unmatched. The CDR3 consists of 15 residues. Germline V gene data show CDR1 as WSHSY and CDR2 as SAAADI. This sequence was found in a man aged 25-40 years in good health and CMV-seronegative. The sequenced material came from PBMCs. The chain is built from TRBV10-2 and TRBJ2-1, with 10 bases aligning to TRBD2. This chain's CDR3 is CASRKRGGSYNEQFF. DNA of the CDR3: TGCGCCAGCAGGAAGCGGGGGGGCTCATACAATGAGCAGTTCTTC.